Reported below is one T cell receptor beta chain. This specimen comes from a study of blood T cell repertoires in COVID-19. The age range of participants was about 18 to 95 years, with residence in under 25 US areas. Participants' own reports of clinical history determined their cohort assignment. Before being deemed recovered, Cohort 3 donors had two negative PCRs, clearance, or symptom resolution. In the authors' workflow: Amplification of reference gene primers provided the estimated nucleated cell counts. Clones were sequenced by immunoSEQ multiplex PCR, and TCRdb holds only the in-frame ones, with some missing. V and J calls and clone size follow that table, whereas D and trimming were derived from the DNA. The table has under 200,000 clones, over 75% seen once; the top ten hold roughly 7.3%. This TCR derives from a woman aged 45-59 years who had recovered from COVID-19. The sample was PBMCs or T cells enriched from blood (not recorded which).

The CDR3 here is CASSSRGRRGEKLFF. CDR3 nucleotides: TGTGCCAGCAGCTCCAGGGGGCGAAGGGGTGAAAAACTGTTTTTT. The rearrangement uses TRBV7-2 and TRBJ1-4; 8 nucleotides agree with TRBD1. Germline values: CDR1 SGHTA, CDR2 FQGNSA. The CDR3 is 15 residues long. V lost 4 bases, J lost 7 bases, and 8 bases stayed unmatched.